The next 7 T cell receptor beta chains were all read from a single sample in a study of T cell responses to AZD1222 COVID-19 vaccine. Produced via immunoSEQ multiplex PCR; TCRdb's table is partial and in-frame only. The sample has more than 35,000 clones; about 82% are singletons. Sequencing was performed on peripheral blood, taken 28 days after the second dose of the MenACWY control vaccine. These receptors were collected from an adult who received the MenACWY meningococcal vaccine as a control.

This clone showed up just a few times. This chain joins TRBV18 and TRBJ1-5; no definite D call. V shed 3 bases and J shed 1 base, with 7 bases lying between them. CDR3 size: 14 residues. Looked up from germline, CDR1 is KGHSH and CDR2 is LQKENI. CDR3 in DNA: TGTGCCAGCTCACCTGCCCGGAGCAATCAGCCCCAGCATTTT. Amino acids: CASSPARSNQPQHF.

This clone occurred a few times. The chain carries TRBV5-1 and TRBJ1-3; D is perhaps TRBD1 (5 bases). This CDR3 is built from 14 residues. The germline V and J ends were trimmed by 5 bases and 7 bases, with 16 bases remaining between them. CDR1 and CDR2 (germline): SGHRS, YFSETQ. CDR3 DNA: TGCGCCAGCAGTAAAGGGGAGGATTTGAACACCATATATTTT. Protein sequence: CASSKGEDLNTIYF. The whole variable domain, filled in from reference TRBV5-1 and TRBJ1-3, reads KAGVTQTPRYLIKTRGQQVTLSCSPISGHRSVSWYQQTPGQGLQFLFEYFSETQRNKGNFPGRFSGRQFSNSRSEMNVSTLELGDSALYLCASSKGEDLNTIYFGEGSWLTVV.

The CDR3 nucleotides are TGTGCCAGCAGTGAATTTTACAGGCAGATCACAGATACGCAGTATTTT. It translates to CASSEFYRQITDTQYF. The J gene is TRBJ2-3, the V gene TRBV6-1, with D perhaps TRBD1 (5 bases). The CDR3 spans 16 residues. Trimming took off 2 bases at V and 2 bases at J, with 14 bases between the two ends. CDR1 and CDR2 from the germline V gene are MNHNS and SASEGT.

The chain employs TRBV18 and TRBJ2-2, with 10 bases identical to TRBD1. V lost 3 bases, J lost 6 bases, and 4 bases stayed unmatched. This CDR3 has 15 amino acids. Germline CDR1 is KGHSH and CDR2 is LQKENI. CDR3 region: CASSPPGTGAGELFF. CDR3 nucleotide sequence: TGTGCCAGCTCACCTCCGGGGACAGGGGCCGGGGAGCTGTTTTTT.

The chain uses TRBV19 and TRBJ1-5; TRBD1 might be the D (6 bases). Germline V gene sequence: CDR1 LNHDA, CDR2 SQIVND (reference sequence). Between the trimmed V and J ends, which lost 3 bases and 3 bases, there was a span of 12 bases. CDR3 length: 15 residues. The CDR3 reads CASSIQGSNNQPQHF. The CDR3 coding sequence is TGTGCCAGTAGTATCCAGGGGAGTAACAATCAGCCCCAGCATTTT.

V is TRBV6-1 and J is TRBJ1-5; possible D gene TRBD1, 6 bases. CDR1 is MNHNS, CDR2 SASEGT, per germline. The CDR3 has 16 amino acids. V gave up 3 bases and J gave up 0 bases, with 12 bases separating them. CDR3 sequence (DNA): TGTGCCAGCAGTGAGCAGACAGGCTTTAGCAATCAGCCCCAGCATTTT. Encoded protein: CASSEQTGFSNQPQHF.

The chain joins TRBV5-4 to TRBJ1-2; perhaps TRBD1 as D (5 bases). CDR1 and CDR2 from the germline V gene are SGHNT and YYREEE (reference sequence). With 1 base removed from V and 4 bases from J, the gap between germline ends came to 11 bases. The CDR3 is 14 residues long. Here the CDR3 DNA reads TGTGCCAGCAGCTTGAATTGGGACCCCTATGGCTACACCTTC. Its translation is CASSLNWDPYGYTF.